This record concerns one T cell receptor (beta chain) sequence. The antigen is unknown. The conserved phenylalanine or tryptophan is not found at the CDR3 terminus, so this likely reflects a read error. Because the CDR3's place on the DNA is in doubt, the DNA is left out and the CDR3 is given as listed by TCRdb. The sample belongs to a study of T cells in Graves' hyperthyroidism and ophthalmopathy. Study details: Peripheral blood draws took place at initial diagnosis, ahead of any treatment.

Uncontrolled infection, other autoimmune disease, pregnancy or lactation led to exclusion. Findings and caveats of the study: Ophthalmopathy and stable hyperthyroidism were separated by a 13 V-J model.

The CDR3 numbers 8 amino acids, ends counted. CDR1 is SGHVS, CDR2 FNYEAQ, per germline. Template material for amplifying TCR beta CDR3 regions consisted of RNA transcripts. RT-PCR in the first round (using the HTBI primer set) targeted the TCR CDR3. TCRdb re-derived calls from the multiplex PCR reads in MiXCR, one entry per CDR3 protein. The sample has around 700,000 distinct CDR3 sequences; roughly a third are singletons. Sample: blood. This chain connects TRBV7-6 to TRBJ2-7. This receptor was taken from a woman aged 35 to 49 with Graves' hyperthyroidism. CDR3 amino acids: CASSRDGR.